The 17 T cell receptor beta chains below were found in one sample sequenced in a study of T cell responses to AZD1222 COVID-19 vaccine. The protocol was immunoSEQ multiplex PCR, while the TCRdb copy is restricted to in-frame clones and leaves out a portion. In the table there are approximately 150,000 clones, roughly 90% of which are singletons. Specimen: peripheral blood, collected on day 0 of AZD1222 vaccination. These receptors were taken from an adult in good health.

The V and J genes are TRBV5-1 and TRBJ1-2; the D gene is possibly TRBD1 (5 bases). Germline CDR1 SGHRS, CDR2 YFSETQ. The V gene lost 0 bases and the J gene lost 6 bases, with 9 bases spanning the gap. CDR3 size: 13 residues. The CDR3 DNA reads as TGCGCCAGCAGCTTGGTATTAGGGGATGGCTACACCTTC. Translating gives CASSLVLGDGYTF.

The gene calls are TRBV7-7 and TRBJ2-7; possible D gene TRBD1, 6 bases. The germline V gene has CDR1 SSHAT and CDR2 FNYEAQ (reference sequence). The CDR3 is 15 amino acids. V was pared by 11 bases and J by 3 bases, with 23 bases between. CDR3 protein: CAVTSRGSEVYEQYF. Written as DNA, the CDR3 is TGTGCCGTCACTTCTAGGGGGTCCGAGGTCTACGAGCAGTACTTC.

Here the CDR3 reads CASSGQEVGANEQYF. In DNA form, the CDR3 reads TGTGCCAGCAGCGGACAAGAGGTGGGGGCGAACGAGCAGTACTTC. This chain connects TRBV3-1 (or the pseudogene TRBV3-2) to TRBJ2-7; tentatively, D is TRBD1 (6 bases). CDR1 is LGHDT and CDR2 is YNNKEL in the germline V gene (reference sequence). The CDR3 totals 15 residues. Trimming left V 5 bases short and J 5 bases short, with 19 bases between.

The chain joins TRBV5-4 to TRBJ2-1; 9 bases are shared with TRBD2. Germline V CDR1 and CDR2: SGHNT, YYREEE (reference sequence). The V segment lost 4 bases and the J segment 8 bases; nucleotides outside the gene matches: 13. The CDR3 length is 16 residues. CDR3 in DNA: TGTGCCAGCAGCCCTCACTATGGCGGGGGGGTAGATGAGCAGTTCTTC. Encoded protein: CASSPHYGGGVDEQFF.

CDR3 protein: CASPRQGGKLNTEAFF. CDR3 DNA: TGTGCCAGCCCACGACAGGGGGGGAAACTGAACACTGAAGCTTTCTTT. This chain connects TRBV18 to TRBJ1-1; TRBD1 aligns across 9 bases. The CDR3 sequence is 16 residues long. V dropped 8 bases and J dropped 0; count of bases not matched to a gene: 10. Germline values: CDR1 KGHSH, CDR2 LQKENI.

In its sample, this clone was seen a few times. The chain recombines TRBV6-1 with TRBJ2-5; TRBD2 aligns across 10 bases. J lost 2 bases, V lost 3 bases, and 6 bases had no gene match. In germline, CDR1 is MNHNS, CDR2 SASEGT. This CDR3 region has 16 residues. The CDR3 sequence is CASSDQAGGGQETQYF. The CDR3 coding sequence is TGTGCCAGCAGTGACCAAGCGGGAGGGGGGCAAGAGACCCAGTACTTC.

The chain is built from TRBV6-5 and TRBJ1-1; 7 bases agree with TRBD1. In germline, CDR1 is MNHEY, CDR2 SVGAGI. CDR3 length equals 14 residues. V was pared by 5 bases and J by 1 base, with 4 bases of the junction left unmatched. CDR3 coding DNA: TGTGCCAGCAGTCCCTGGACAGGGAACACTGAAGCTTTCTTT. The encoded protein is CASSPWTGNTEAFF.

This clone occurred once. The chain couples TRBV11-2 to TRBJ2-2; 7 bases fit TRBD2. The CDR3 extends over 17 amino acids. With 6 bases clipped from V and 5 bases from J, the junction kept 15 bases outside the gene matches. Germline lookup yields CDR1 SGHAT and CDR2 FQNNGV. CDR3 region: CASRPGPSGPRTGELFF. The CDR3 DNA follows: TGTGCCAGCAGGCCGGGTCCTAGCGGCCCTCGGACCGGGGAGCTGTTTTTT.

This rearrangement joins TRBV6-5 to TRBJ1-1, with 8 bases lining up with TRBD1. This CDR3 is 15 amino acids long. V dropped 6 bases and J dropped 1; count of bases not matched to a gene: 7. Germline values: CDR1 MNHEY, CDR2 SVGAGI. The CDR3, as DNA: TGTGCCAGCAGCCTACAGGGGGTTTGGAACACTGAAGCTTTCTTT. This translates into CASSLQGVWNTEAFF.

This clone was counted between two and nine times. The rearrangement joins TRBV19 to TRBJ2-7, with D uncertain. The V and J ends lost 5 bases and 3 bases respectively, with 14 bases between them. The germline V gene has CDR1 LNHDA and CDR2 SQIVND (reference sequence). CDR3 length: 14 residues. The CDR3: CASSAYLGGYEQYF. The CDR3 DNA sequence: TGTGCCAGTAGTGCCTACTTAGGCGGCTACGAGCAGTACTTC. The full variable domain, in which reference TRBV19 and TRBJ2-7 provide the parts outside the CDR3, is DGGITQSPKYLFRKEGQNVTLSCEQNLNHDAMYWYRQDPGQGLRLIYYSQIVNDFQKGDIAEGYSVSREKKESFPLTVTSAQKNPTAFYLCASSAYLGGYEQYFGPGTRLTVT.

This clone was recorded only once. This chain uses TRBV6-5 with TRBJ1-2; perhaps TRBD1 as D (5 bases). CDR1 MNHEY and CDR2 SVGAGI come from the germline V gene. The V end lost 2 bases, the J end lost 3 bases, and 7 bases lay between the germline ends. The CDR3 extends over 13 amino acids. CDR3 region: CASSYGAHYGYTF. The CDR3 nucleotides read TGTGCCAGCAGTTACGGGGCACACTATGGCTACACCTTC.

This clone was picked up one time. V usage is TRBV25-1 and J usage is TRBJ2-7, with 12 positions matching TRBD1. The CDR3 has 15 amino acids. The trim removed 5 bases at V and 5 bases at J, leaving 7 bases unmatched. The germline V gene encodes CDR1 MGHDK and CDR2 SYGVNS. This CDR3 reads CASSSSGTGGDEQYF. As DNA, the CDR3 is TGTGCCAGCAGTTCATCCGGGACAGGGGGCGACGAGCAGTACTTC.

Here the CDR3 reads CASREQRYGYTF. The CDR3 nucleotides read TGTGCCAGTAGGGAACAGCGATATGGCTACACCTTC. The V gene is TRBV19, the J gene TRBJ1-2; no clear D gene. Per germline, CDR1 LNHDA and CDR2 SQIVND (reference sequence). With 6 bases removed from V and 5 bases from J, the gap between germline ends came to 10 bases. The CDR3 spans 12 residues.

CDR3 DNA sequence: TGTGCCAGCAGGGGAAGGGCCCAAATGCAGTTCTTC. The encoded protein is CASRGRAQMQFF. V is TRBV2 and J is TRBJ2-1; D is unclear. From germline, CDR1 is SNHLY and CDR2 FYNNEI. The germline V and J ends were trimmed by 6 bases and 12 bases, with 15 bases remaining between them. The CDR3 runs 12 residues.

The chain recombines TRBV9 with TRBJ2-4; TRBD2 agrees at 8 bases. This CDR3 has 15 amino acids. J gave up 8 bases and V 4 bases, and 11 bases lay outside the gene matches. Germline CDR1 and CDR2: SGDLS and YYNGEE. Here the CDR3 DNA reads TGTGCCAGCAGCCCTCATAGCGGGATATCGGACATTCAGTACTTC. Amino acid sequence: CASSPHSGISDIQYF. Combining the CDR3 with reference TRBV9 and TRBJ2-4 gives the whole variable domain DSGVTQTPKHLITATGQRVTLRCSPRSGDLSVYWYQQSLDQGLQFLIQYYNGEERAKGNILERFSAQQFPDLHSELNLSSLELGDSALYFCASSPHSGISDIQYFGAGTRLSVL.

This clone showed up just once. This sequence joins TRBV6-5 and TRBJ2-3; D is uncertain. Germline V gene lookup returns CDR1 MNHEY and CDR2 SVGAGI. Deletions cut 3 bases from V and 4 bases from J, with 14 bases between. The CDR3 covers 15 residues. The CDR3 spells CASSYGGSMADTQYF. CDR3 in DNA: TGTGCCAGCAGTTATGGTGGCAGTATGGCAGATACGCAGTATTTT.

The chain links TRBV18 to TRBJ1-4; 7 nucleotides line up with TRBD1. The CDR3 covers 17 residues. The ends lost 4 bases at V and 1 base at J; junction bases unmatched: 9. Germline V CDR1 and CDR2: KGHSH, LQKENI. The CDR3 sequence: CASSHEQGPGTNEKLFF. The CDR3 DNA is TGTGCCAGCTCACACGAACAGGGGCCGGGAACTAATGAAAAACTGTTTTTT.